These T cell receptor beta chains were read from a single sample in a study of T cell responses to AZD1222 COVID-19 vaccine. Here immunoSEQ multiplex PCR was the method, and the copy in TCRdb shows in-frame clones only, minus some. This table has 85,000 to 130,000 clones, roughly 87% appearing once. The input for sequencing was peripheral blood, taken 28 days after the second AZD1222 dose. These receptors were obtained from an adult who received the AZD1222 COVID-19 vaccine. The CDR3 runs from the conserved cysteine through the conserved F or W. The D gene is left open where the match is weak. Expanded clones get a size class; other rows say once, few or many, or leave the size out.

d_call | j_call | v_call | clone_size | cdr3_nt | cdr3_aa
TRBD1 | TRBJ1-4 | TRBV7-9 | NA | TGTGCCAGCAGCCACAGGACAGGGGGAGTTGAAAAACTGTTTTTT | CASSHRTGGVEKLFF
NA | TRBJ2-7 | TRBV11-3 | NA | TGTGCCAGCTATCAGACCAGGCTGGAGGACGAGCAGTACTTC | CASYQTRLEDEQYF
TRBD1 | TRBJ2-1 | TRBV5-1 | NA | TGCGCCAGCAGCTTGGCCGCGGGACAGGGGGCAGTTGAGCAGTTCTTC | CASSLAAGQGAVEQFF
NA | TRBJ1-4 | TRBV3-1/TRBV3-2 | NA | TGTGCCAGCAGCCACAACGCCCGACAAGTGAATGAAAAACTGTTTTTT | CASSHNARQVNEKLFF
TRBD1 | TRBJ2-7 | TRBV4-2 | few | TGTGCCAGCAGCCAAGATCCAGGGGGCGATAACTCCTACGAGCAGTACTTC | CASSQDPGGDNSYEQYF
NA | TRBJ2-1 | TRBV2 | few | TGTGCCAGCAGTGAAGCGTTTGACAATGAGCAGTTCTTC | CASSEAFDNEQFF
NA | TRBJ1-5 | TRBV18 | NA | TGTGCCAGCTCACCACTAGCGTATAGCAATCAGCCCCAGCATTTT | CASSPLAYSNQPQHF
NA | TRBJ2-7 | TRBV6-5 | NA | TGTGCCAGCAGTTACTCGGCGGGGAGGCCTTACGAGCAGTACTTC | CASSYSAGRPYEQYF
NA | TRBJ1-5 | TRBV7-3 | NA | TGTGCCAGCAGCCAACAGGGAGGTCAGCCCCAGCATTTT | CASSQQGGQPQHF
NA | TRBJ1-6 | TRBV19 | NA | TGTGCCGCCCAGAGGGGGTCACCCCTCCACTTT | CAAQRGSPLHF
TRBD1 | TRBJ1-5 | TRBV9 | NA | TGTGCCAGCAGCGTAGGGGGACAGACAAATCAGCCCCAGCATTTT | CASSVGGQTNQPQHF
NA | TRBJ1-1 | TRBV2 | NA | TGTGCCAGCGAGGGCTACCTAGGAGGAACTGAAGCTTTCTTT | CASEGYLGGTEAFF
NA | TRBJ1-5 | TRBV7-8 | NA | TGTGCCAGCAGCTTAGCGGCAGGGCTTGTTGGTCAGCCCCAGCATTTT | CASSLAAGLVGQPQHF
NA | TRBJ2-2 | TRBV19 | NA | TGTGCCAGTAGGTTAGCGGATATGAACACCGGGGAGCTGTTTTTT | CASRLADMNTGELFF
NA | TRBJ1-6 | TRBV12-3/TRBV12-4 | NA | TGTGCCAGCAGGGACATCGGAAACTCACCCCTCCACTTT | CASRDIGNSPLHF
NA | TRBJ1-1 | TRBV6-5 | NA | TGTGCCAGCAGGGCCGGGACCGCGAACACTGAAGCTTTCTTT | CASRAGTANTEAFF
TRBD1 | TRBJ2-1 | TRBV18 | NA | TGTGCCAGCTCACCAGGGACAGGGGACAATGAGCAGTTCTTC | CASSPGTGDNEQFF
NA | TRBJ1-4 | TRBV14 | NA | TGTGCCAGCAGCCTATACGGACGGATTAATGAAAAACTGTTTTTT | CASSLYGRINEKLFF
TRBD2 | TRBJ2-2 | TRBV6-5 | NA | TGTGCCAGCAGTCTCCCAGCGGGGGATACCGGGGAGCTGTTTTTT | CASSLPAGDTGELFF
TRBD2 | TRBJ2-3 | TRBV9 | NA | TGTGCCAGCAGCCCTCAAGCGGGGGGGCCGGAAGATACGCAGTATTTT | CASSPQAGGPEDTQYF
NA | TRBJ1-1 | TRBV7-9 | NA | TGTGCCAGCAGCTTGAGAGGGGATAGCACTGAAGCTTTCTTT | CASSLRGDSTEAFF